The present T cell receptor (beta chain) was sequenced within a study of blood T cells in healthy people across ages. Next came a second PCR, run for 7 to 11 cycles, which used a sample-barcoded 5' primer along with a J-beta primer mix. TCRdb independently ran MiXCR on the 5' RACE reads; one entry per CDR3 protein. The data show approximately 1,700,000 distinct CDR3 sequences, about 39% seen once. In germline, CDR1 is MNHEY, CDR2 SMNVEV (reference sequence). The CDR3 consists of 18 residues. The V end lost 0 bases, the J end lost 5 bases, and 22 bases lay between the germline ends. This chain links TRBV27 with TRBJ1-2; possibly TRBD1 for D (5 bases). This clonotype was obtained from a human donor in good health. Sequenced sample: blood. DNA for the CDR3: TGTGCCAGCAGTTTATCGACGACTAGTCAAATAGGGGATTATGGCTACACCTTC. It translates to CASSLSTTSQIGDYGYTF.